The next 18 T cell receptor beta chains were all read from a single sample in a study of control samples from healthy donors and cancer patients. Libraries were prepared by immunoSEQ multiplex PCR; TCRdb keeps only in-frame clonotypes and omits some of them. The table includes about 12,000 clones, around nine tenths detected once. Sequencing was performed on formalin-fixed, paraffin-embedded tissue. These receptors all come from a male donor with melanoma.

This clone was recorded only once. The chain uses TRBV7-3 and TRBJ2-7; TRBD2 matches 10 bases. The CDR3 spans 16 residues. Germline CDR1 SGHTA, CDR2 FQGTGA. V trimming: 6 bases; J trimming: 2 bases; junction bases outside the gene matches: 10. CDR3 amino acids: CASSSGGTSDTYEQYV. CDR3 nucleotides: TGTGCCAGCAGTTCAGGGGGGACTAGCGATACCTACGAGCAGTACGTC.

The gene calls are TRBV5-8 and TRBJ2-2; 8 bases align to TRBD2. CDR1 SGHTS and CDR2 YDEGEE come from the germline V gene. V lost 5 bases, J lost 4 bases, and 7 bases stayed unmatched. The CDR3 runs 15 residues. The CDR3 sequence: CASSPTSGRTGELFF. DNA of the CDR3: TGTGCCAGCAGTCCCACTAGCGGACGCACCGGGGAGCTGTTTTTT.

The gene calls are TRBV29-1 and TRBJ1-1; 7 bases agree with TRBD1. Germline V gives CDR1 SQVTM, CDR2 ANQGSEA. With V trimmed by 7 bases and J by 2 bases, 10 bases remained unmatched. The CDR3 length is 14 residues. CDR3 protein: CSGTGTGANTEAFF. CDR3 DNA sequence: TGCAGCGGAACCGGAACAGGGGCAAACACTGAAGCTTTCTTT.

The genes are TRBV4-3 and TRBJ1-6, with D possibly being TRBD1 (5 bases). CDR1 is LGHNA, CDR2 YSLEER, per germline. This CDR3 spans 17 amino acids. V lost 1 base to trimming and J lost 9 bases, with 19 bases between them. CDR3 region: CASSQVTYGGSGSPLHF. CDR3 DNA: TGCGCCAGCAGCCAAGTCACTTACGGGGGGAGTGGTTCACCCCTCCACTTT.

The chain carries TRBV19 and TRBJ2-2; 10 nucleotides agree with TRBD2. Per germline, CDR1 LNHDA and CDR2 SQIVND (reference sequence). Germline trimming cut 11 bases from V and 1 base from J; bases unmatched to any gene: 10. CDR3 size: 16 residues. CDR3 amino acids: CAVGLAERMNTGELFF. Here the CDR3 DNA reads TGTGCCGTAGGACTAGCGGAGAGAATGAACACCGGGGAGCTGTTTTTT. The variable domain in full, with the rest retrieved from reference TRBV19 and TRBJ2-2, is DGGITQSPKYLFRKEGQNVTLSCEQNLNHDAMYWYRQDPGQGLRLIYYSQIVNDFQKGDIAEGYSVSREKKESFPLTVTSAQKNPTAFYLCAVGLAERMNTGELFFGEGSRLTVL.

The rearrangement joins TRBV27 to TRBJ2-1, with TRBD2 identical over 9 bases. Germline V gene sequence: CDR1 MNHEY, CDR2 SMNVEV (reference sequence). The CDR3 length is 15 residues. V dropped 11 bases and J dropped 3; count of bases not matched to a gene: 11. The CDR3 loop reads CAYQPASGIYNEQFF. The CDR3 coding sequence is TGTGCCTACCAACCGGCTAGCGGGATCTACAATGAGCAGTTCTTC.

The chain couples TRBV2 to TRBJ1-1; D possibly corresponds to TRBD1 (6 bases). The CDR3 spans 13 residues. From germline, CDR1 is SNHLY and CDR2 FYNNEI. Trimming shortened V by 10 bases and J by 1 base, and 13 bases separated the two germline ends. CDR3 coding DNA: TGTGCCATCCGGACAGCCCAGAACACTGAAGCTTTCTTT. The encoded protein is CAIRTAQNTEAFF.

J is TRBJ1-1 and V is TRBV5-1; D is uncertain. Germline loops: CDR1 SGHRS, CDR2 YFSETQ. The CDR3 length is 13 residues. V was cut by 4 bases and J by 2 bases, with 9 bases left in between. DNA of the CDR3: TGCGCCAGCAGCCTCCAGGATAACACTGAAGCTTTCTTT. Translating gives CASSLQDNTEAFF. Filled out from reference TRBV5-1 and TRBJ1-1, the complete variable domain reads KAGVTQTPRYLIKTRGQQVTLSCSPISGHRSVSWYQQTPGQGLQFLFEYFSETQRNKGNFPGRFSGRQFSNSRSEMNVSTLELGDSALYLCASSLQDNTEAFFGQGTRLTVV.

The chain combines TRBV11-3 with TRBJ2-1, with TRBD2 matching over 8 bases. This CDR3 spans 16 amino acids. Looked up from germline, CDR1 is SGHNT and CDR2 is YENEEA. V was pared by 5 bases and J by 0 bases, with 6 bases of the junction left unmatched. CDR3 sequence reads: CASSPTLAGSYNEQFF. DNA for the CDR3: TGTGCCAGCAGCCCAACCCTAGCGGGCTCCTACAATGAGCAGTTCTTC.

CDR3 DNA: TGTGCCACCAGTGATTACGGTCAGGGGGCTTACAATGAGCAGTTCTTC. It codes for CATSDYGQGAYNEQFF. This chain links TRBV24-1 with TRBJ2-1; 8 bases map to TRBD1. The CDR3 spans 16 residues. The V segment lost 2 bases and the J segment 4 bases; nucleotides outside the gene matches: 6. The germline V gene encodes CDR1 KGHDR and CDR2 SFDVKD.

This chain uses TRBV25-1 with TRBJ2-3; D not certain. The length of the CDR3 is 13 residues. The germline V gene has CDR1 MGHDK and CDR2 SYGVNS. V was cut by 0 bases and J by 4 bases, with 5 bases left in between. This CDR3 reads CASSEYGADTQYF. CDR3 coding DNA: TGTGCCAGCAGTGAATATGGGGCAGATACGCAGTATTTT. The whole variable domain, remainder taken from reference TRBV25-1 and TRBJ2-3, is EADIYQTPRYLVIGTGKKITLECSQTMGHDKMYWYQQDPGMELHLIHYSYGVNSTEKGDLSSESTVSRIRTEHFPLTLESARPSHTSQYLCASSEYGADTQYFGPGTRLTVL.

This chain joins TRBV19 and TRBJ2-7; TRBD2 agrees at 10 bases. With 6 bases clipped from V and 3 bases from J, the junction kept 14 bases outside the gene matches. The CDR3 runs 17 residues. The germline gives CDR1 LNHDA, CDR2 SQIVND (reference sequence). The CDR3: CASSPIKRTSGYYEQYF. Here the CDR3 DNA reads TGTGCCAGTAGCCCAATCAAGAGGACTAGCGGATACTACGAGCAGTACTTC.

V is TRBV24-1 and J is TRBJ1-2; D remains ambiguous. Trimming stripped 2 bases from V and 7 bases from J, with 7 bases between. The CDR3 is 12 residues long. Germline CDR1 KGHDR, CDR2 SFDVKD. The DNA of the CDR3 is TGTGCCACCAGTGATTGGGGTTTTGGCTACACCTTC. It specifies CATSDWGFGYTF.

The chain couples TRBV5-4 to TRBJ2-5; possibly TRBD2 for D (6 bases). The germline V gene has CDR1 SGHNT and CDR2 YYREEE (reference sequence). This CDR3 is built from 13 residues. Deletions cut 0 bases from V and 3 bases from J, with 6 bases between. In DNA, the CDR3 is TGTGCCAGCAGCTTGGGGGGGGAAGAGACCCAGTACTTC. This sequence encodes CASSLGGEETQYF.

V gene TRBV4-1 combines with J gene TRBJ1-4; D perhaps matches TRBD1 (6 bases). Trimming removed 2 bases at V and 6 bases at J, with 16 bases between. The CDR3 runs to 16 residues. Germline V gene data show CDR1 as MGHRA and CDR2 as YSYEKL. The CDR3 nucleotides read TGCGCCAGCAGCCAACGTTTCTGGGGGCAAGATGAAAAACTGTTTTTT. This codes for CASSQRFWGQDEKLFF.

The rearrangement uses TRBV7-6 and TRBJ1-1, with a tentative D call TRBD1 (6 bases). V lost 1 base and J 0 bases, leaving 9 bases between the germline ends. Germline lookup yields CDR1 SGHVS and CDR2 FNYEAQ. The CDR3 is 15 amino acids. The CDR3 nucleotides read TGTGCCAGCAGCTTAGGACAGGCCATGAACACTGAAGCTTTCTTT. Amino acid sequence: CASSLGQAMNTEAFF.

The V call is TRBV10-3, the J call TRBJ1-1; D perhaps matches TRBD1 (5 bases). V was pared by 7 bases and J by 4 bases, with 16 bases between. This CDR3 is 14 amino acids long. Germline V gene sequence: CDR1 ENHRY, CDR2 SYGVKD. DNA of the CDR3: TGTGCCATCATCCGGGCAGGGAGGTTCACTGAAGCTTTCTTT. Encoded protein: CAIIRAGRFTEAFF.

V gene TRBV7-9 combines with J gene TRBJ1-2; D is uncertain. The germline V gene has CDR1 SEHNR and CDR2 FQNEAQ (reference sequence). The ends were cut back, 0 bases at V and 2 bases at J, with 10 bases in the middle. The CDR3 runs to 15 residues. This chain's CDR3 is CASSLAHGGNYGYTF. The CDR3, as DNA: TGTGCCAGCAGCTTAGCGCATGGAGGGAACTATGGCTACACCTTC.